The 27 T cell receptor beta chains reported below all come from one sample, sequenced in a study of CD8 T cells in ankylosing spondylitis (dated by TCRdb to 2017 to 2019). Libraries came from 5' RACE. Sequencing was carried out with an Illumina HiSeq 2500. The raw public data were reprocessed by TCRdb itself: fastp quality trimming at Q25, MiXCR clonotype calling, in-frame beta chains only. All rows with the same CDR3 protein become a single entry with the most common DNA and genes. For this sample there are around 340,000 distinct CDR3 sequences; 20% to 25% appear just once. Approximately 14% of the sample belongs to the ten largest clones. Input material: blood, either unsorted or a sorted T cell fraction (not recorded which). Receptors originate from a male donor with ankylosing spondylitis or in good health (not recorded which).

The chain recombines TRBV27 with TRBJ2-2; D unresolved. The CDR3 extends over 14 amino acids. Germline lookup yields CDR1 MNHEY and CDR2 SMNVEV (reference sequence). V was shortened by 5 bases and J by 7 bases, with 14 bases between the two germline ends. The CDR3 region has the DNA TGTGCCAGCAGTAGTCCGGCCACGAGCGGGGAGCTGTTTTTT. Protein sequence: CASSSPATSGELFF.

This chain uses TRBV7-9 with TRBJ2-7; D is perhaps TRBD2 (6 bases). CDR1 and CDR2 (germline): SEHNR, FQNEAQ (reference sequence). This CDR3 comprises 15 residues. Trimming stripped 5 bases from V and 2 bases from J, with 16 bases between. The CDR3 DNA is TGTGCCAGCAGCCTAGGGACTGCGATCCCCTACGAGCAGTACTTC. Protein sequence: CASSLGTAIPYEQYF.

The chain combines TRBV11-1 with TRBJ2-7; D is perhaps TRBD1 or TRBD2 (5 bases each). Germline assignment: CDR1 SGHAT and CDR2 FQDESV (reference sequence). Deletions cut 6 bases from V and 0 bases from J, with 33 bases between. CDR3 length: 21 residues. CDR3 sequence reads: CASSGVGRRPSLSGRSYEQYF. The CDR3 nucleotides read TGTGCCAGCAGTGGTGTGGGGCGGAGGCCCTCTCTCTCGGGACGCTCCTACGAGCAGTACTTC.

The chain links TRBV7-8 to TRBJ2-5; tentative D call: TRBD1 (6 bases). Trimming took off 5 bases at V and 2 bases at J, with 15 bases between the two ends. The CDR3 contains 15 residues. CDR1 is SGHVS, CDR2 FQNEAQ, per germline. The CDR3 DNA is TGTGCCAGCAGCCGCACAGGGATACTACAAGAGACCCAGTACTTC. Translating gives CASSRTGILQETQYF. Using reference TRBV7-8 and TRBJ2-5 for the parts outside the CDR3, the full variable domain is GAGVSQSPRYKVAKRGQDVALRCDPISGHVSLFWYQQALGQGPEFLTYFQNEAQLDKSGLPSDRFFAERPEGSVSTLKIQRTQQEDSAVYLCASSRTGILQETQYFGPGTRLLVL.

This clonotype was picked up a small number of times. V gene TRBV27 combines with J gene TRBJ2-3, with D hard to call. The CDR3 length is 15 residues. Per the germline V gene, CDR1 is MNHEY and CDR2 is SMNVEV (reference sequence). The V gene lost 2 bases and the J gene lost 0 bases, with 9 bases spanning the gap. CDR3 nucleotides: TGTGCCAGCAGTTTACTTTCGGACAGCACAGATACGCAGTATTTT. Its protein is CASSLLSDSTDTQYF.

This clonotype occurred a few times. The CDR3, as DNA: TGTGCCACCAGTGATTCAGATAGCTCCTACAATGAGCAGTTCTTC. Translation: CATSDSDSSYNEQFF. The gene calls are TRBV24-1 and TRBJ2-1; D is ambiguous. Germline-derived CDR1 and CDR2 are KGHDR and SFDVKD. The ends were cut back, 2 bases at V and 0 bases at J, with 7 bases in the middle. This CDR3 is built from 15 residues.

This clonotype was seen a handful of times. V and J are TRBV6-5 and TRBJ1-1; possible D gene TRBD1, 5 bases. Per germline, CDR1 MNHEY and CDR2 SVGAGI. This CDR3 region has 15 residues. V dropped 4 bases and J dropped 4 bases, with 16 bases sitting between them. The CDR3 region is CASSFRTGESTEAFF. In nucleotides, the CDR3 is TGTGCCAGCAGTTTTAGGACGGGGGAGAGCACTGAAGCTTTCTTT.

This clonotype was counted at least ten times. The V gene is TRBV29-1, the J gene TRBJ2-6; no clear D gene. Germline V gives CDR1 SQVTM, CDR2 ANQGSEA. V was cut by 6 bases and J by 1 base, with 4 bases left in between. The CDR3 totals 12 residues. In DNA form, the CDR3 reads TGCAGCGTGCTATCTGGGGCCAACGTCCTGACTTTC. This encodes CSVLSGANVLTF.

This clonotype has more than one count but fewer than ten. The chain links TRBV25-1 to TRBJ1-2; 7 bases match TRBD1. V lost 1 base to trimming and J lost 2 bases; unmatched junction nucleotides: 4. Germline values: CDR1 MGHDK, CDR2 SYGVNS. This CDR3 contains 15 residues. The CDR3 DNA reads TGTGCCAGCAGTGAATTCTCAGGGGGAAACTATGGCTACACCTTC. Translating gives CASSEFSGGNYGYTF.

The chain is built from TRBV4-1 and TRBJ2-7, with TRBD2 as a possible D gene (6 bases). Germline assignment: CDR1 MGHRA and CDR2 YSYEKL. The CDR3 totals 15 residues. V lost 0 bases to trimming and J lost 4 bases, with 13 bases between them. The CDR3 here is CASSQDPGGGYEQYF. The DNA of the CDR3 is TGCGCCAGCAGCCAAGACCCCGGGGGAGGTTACGAGCAGTACTTC.

The V gene is TRBV11-2, the J gene TRBJ2-2; D is undetermined. The CDR3 has 16 amino acids. Germline CDR1 and CDR2: SGHAT and FQNNGV. V gave up 4 bases and J gave up 0 bases, with 12 bases separating them. The DNA for the CDR3 is TGTGCCAGCAGCTCCGGCCCGGCCGCGAACACCGGGGAGCTGTTTTTT. It codes for CASSSGPAANTGELFF.

This clonotype has more than one count but fewer than ten. The V call is TRBV29-1, the J call TRBJ2-2; D is unresolved. The CDR3 totals 11 residues. Trimming took off 7 bases at V and 7 bases at J, with 10 bases between the two ends. CDR1 is SQVTM and CDR2 is ANQGSEA in the germline V gene. CDR3 nucleotides: TGCAGCGGGGGATCTTACGGGGAGCTGTTTTTT. Its translation: CSGGSYGELFF.

This chain's CDR3 is CASSFLPGLAGGNEQFF. The CDR3 bases are TGTGCCAGCAGTTTTCTACCGGGACTAGCGGGGGGGAATGAGCAGTTCTTC. The rearrangement uses TRBV27 and TRBJ2-1, with 16 bases identical to TRBD2. Germline V gene sequence: CDR1 MNHEY, CDR2 SMNVEV (reference sequence). Losses at the gene ends were 3 bases for V and 7 bases for J; bases not matched to a gene: 6. This CDR3 is 17 amino acids long.

This chain links TRBV2 with TRBJ2-7; 7 bases are shared with TRBD1. With 6 bases clipped from V and 7 bases from J, the junction kept 9 bases outside the gene matches. Germline V CDR1 and CDR2: SNHLY, FYNNEI. CDR3 size: 13 residues. The CDR3 coding sequence is TGTGCCAGCAGCGAGACAGGGTTAGGGGAGCAGTACTTC. Translated: CASSETGLGEQYF.

This clonotype was counted between two and nine times. The J gene is TRBJ2-7, the V gene TRBV4-2; 8 bases match TRBD1. Germline V lookup: CDR1 LGHNA, CDR2 YNFKEQ. CDR3 size: 15 residues. Unmatched junction bases numbered 5, after V lost 4 bases and J lost 0 bases. Here the CDR3 reads CASSPDRGNSYEQYF. CDR3 DNA sequence: TGTGCCAGCAGCCCCGACAGGGGAAACTCCTACGAGCAGTACTTC.

There are a few counts of this clonotype. J is TRBJ2-7 and V is TRBV7-6; maybe TRBD1 (5 bases). CDR1 and CDR2 (germline): SGHVS, FNYEAQ. The length of the CDR3 is 12 residues. V lost 5 bases to trimming and J lost 5 bases, with 10 bases between them. The CDR3, as DNA: TGTGCCAGCAGCGCCCGCAGGGACGAGCAGTACTTC. Its protein product is CASSARRDEQYF. The variable domain in full, completed from reference TRBV7-6 and TRBJ2-7, reads GAGVSQSPRYKVTKRGQDVALRCDPISGHVSLYWYRQALGQGPEFLTYFNYEAQQDKSGLPNDRFSAERPEGSISTLTIQRTEQRDSAMYRCASSARRDEQYFGPGTRLTVT.

CDR3 sequence reads: CASSLSPPDQETQYF. CDR3 bases: TGTGCCAGCAGTTTGTCCCCGCCCGACCAAGAGACCCAGTACTTC. The chain uses TRBV6-5 and TRBJ2-5; no clear D gene. V lost 4 bases and J 0 bases, leaving 12 bases between the germline ends. Germline CDR1 MNHEY, CDR2 SVGAGI. The CDR3 extends over 15 amino acids.

This clonotype was counted only a few times. CDR3 sequence: CASRQGLAETQYF. CDR3 nucleotides: TGTGCCAGCCGACAGGGGCTCGCAGAGACCCAGTACTTC. The chain couples TRBV27 to TRBJ2-5; TRBD1 aligns across 8 bases. Trimming cost V 8 bases and J 4 bases; bases outside gene matches: 6. CDR1 is MNHEY and CDR2 is SMNVEV in the germline V gene (reference sequence). The CDR3 runs to 13 residues.

The V call is TRBV7-9, the J call TRBJ2-5; D uncertain. The germline CDR1 and CDR2 sequences are SEHNR and FQNEAQ (reference sequence). Trimming left V 3 bases short and J 5 bases short, with 13 bases between. The CDR3 has 14 residues. The CDR3 DNA reads TGTGCCAGCAGCTTCCGAATAGGCTCCGAGACCCAGTACTTC. Its translation is CASSFRIGSETQYF.

The rearrangement uses TRBV12-3 or TRBV12-4 and TRBJ1-1; a weak D match, TRBD1 (5 bases). The CDR3 extends over 14 amino acids. The germline V and J ends were trimmed by 6 bases and 7 bases, with 18 bases remaining between them. CDR3 DNA: TGTGCCAGCAGCCCCGCGGGGGTTGACATTGAAGCTTTCTTT. It specifies CASSPAGVDIEAFF.

The chain combines TRBV28 with TRBJ2-7; D is undetermined. CDR3 length: 14 residues. Trimming took 6 bases from V and 2 from J, leaving 14 bases between them. Germline CDR1 MDHEN, CDR2 SYDVKM. The CDR3 here is CASRESESTYEQYF. The CDR3 nucleotides are TGTGCCAGCAGGGAATCAGAATCTACCTACGAGCAGTACTTC.

The chain combines TRBV7-2 with TRBJ2-5, with TRBD2 matching over 7 bases. Germline V gives CDR1 SGHTA, CDR2 FQGNSA. V dropped 4 bases and J dropped 4; count of bases not matched to a gene: 9. The CDR3 sequence is 15 residues long. CDR3 nucleotide sequence: TGTGCCAGCAGCTCGGGGGAGGGGTGGGGAGAGACCCAGTACTTC. Translated: CASSSGEGWGETQYF.

The rearrangement links TRBV20-1 to TRBJ2-7; D uncertain. V lost 2 bases and J lost 2, with 7 bases in between. Germline V gene data show CDR1 as DFQATT and CDR2 as SNEGSKA (reference sequence). CDR3 length: 12 amino acids. CDR3 amino acids: CSARTTAYEQYF. The DNA for the CDR3 is TGCAGTGCTAGAACAACAGCCTACGAGCAGTACTTC.

The gene calls are TRBV30 and TRBJ2-1, with TRBD2 matching 8 bases. Unmatched junction bases numbered 5, after V lost 0 bases and J lost 4 bases. The germline V gene has CDR1 GTSNPN and CDR2 SVGIG (reference sequence). The CDR3 loop spans 15 amino acids. CDR3 region: CAWSVGRGAYNEQFF. DNA for the CDR3: TGTGCCTGGAGTGTTGGGCGGGGGGCTTACAATGAGCAGTTCTTC.

This clonotype was detected many times. The rearrangement links TRBV29-1 to TRBJ2-7; D call uncertain. Trimming took off 7 bases at V and 2 bases at J, with 9 bases between the two ends. The CDR3 loop spans 11 amino acids. Germline assignment: CDR1 SQVTM and CDR2 ANQGSEA. The CDR3, as DNA: TGCAGCGCCCGTGACACCTACGAGCAGTACTTC. Its translation is CSARDTYEQYF.

The V call is TRBV6-2 or TRBV6-3, the J call TRBJ1-1; D not certain. The CDR3 is made up of 12 amino acids. V was clipped by 6 bases and J by 8 bases, with 13 bases between them. The germline gives CDR1 MNHEY, CDR2 SVGEGT. CDR3 sequence: CASSQSPTEAFF. For the CDR3, the DNA is TGTGCCAGCAGCCAATCCCCGACCGAAGCTTTCTTT.

The table lists this clonotype with many counts. The chain links TRBV12-3 or TRBV12-4 to TRBJ1-4, with D possibly being TRBD1 (5 bases). CDR3 length: 14 residues. Trimming stripped 6 bases from V and 8 bases from J, with 16 bases between. In DNA, the CDR3 is TGTGCCAGCAGACCCTCGGGGCTGGAGGAAAAACTGTTTTTT. It encodes CASRPSGLEEKLFF.